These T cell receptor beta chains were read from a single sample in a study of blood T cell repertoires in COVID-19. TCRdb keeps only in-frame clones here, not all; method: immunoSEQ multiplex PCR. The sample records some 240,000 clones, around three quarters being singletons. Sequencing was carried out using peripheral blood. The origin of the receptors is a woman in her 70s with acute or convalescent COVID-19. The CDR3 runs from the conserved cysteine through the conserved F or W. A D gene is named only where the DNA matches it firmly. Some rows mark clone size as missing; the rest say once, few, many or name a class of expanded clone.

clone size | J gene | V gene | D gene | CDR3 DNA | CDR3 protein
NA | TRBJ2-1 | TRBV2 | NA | TGTGCCAGCAGTGAAGGAGGGAATGAGCAGTTCTTC | CASSEGGNEQFF
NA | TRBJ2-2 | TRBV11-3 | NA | TGTGCCAGCAGCCCCCGTGACAGTCGAGCCGGGGAGCTGTTTTTT | CASSPRDSRAGELFF
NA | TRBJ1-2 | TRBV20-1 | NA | TGCAGTGCGTGGCTCCAAACAGGCTACACCTTC | CSAWLQTGYTF
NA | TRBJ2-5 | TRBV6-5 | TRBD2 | TGTGCCAGCAGTCCTGGACTAGTAGGGGATGAGACCCAGTACTTC | CASSPGLVGDETQYF
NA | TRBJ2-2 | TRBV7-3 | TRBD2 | TGTGCCAGCAGCTCAGGGACTAGCGGGGGGTCCACCGGGGAGCTGTTTTTT | CASSSGTSGGSTGELFF
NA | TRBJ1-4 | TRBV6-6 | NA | TGTGCCAGCAAAACAGACAAGACTAATGAAAAACTGTTTTTT | CASKTDKTNEKLFF
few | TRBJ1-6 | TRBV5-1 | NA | TGCGCCAGCAGCCAACAGGGATCTCCGGATAATTCACCCCTCCACTTT | CASSQQGSPDNSPLHF
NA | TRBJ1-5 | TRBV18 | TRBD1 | TGTGCCAGCTCACCGGACAGGGACAGGCAGCCCCAGCATTTT | CASSPDRDRQPQHF
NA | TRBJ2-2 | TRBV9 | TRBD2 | TGTGCCAGCAGCGTAGCTAGCGGGGCGACCGGGGAGCTGTTTTTT | CASSVASGATGELFF
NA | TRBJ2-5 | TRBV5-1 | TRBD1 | TGCGCCAGCAGCGCGGACAGGGGGCGTTTAGAGACCCAGTACTTC | CASSADRGRLETQYF
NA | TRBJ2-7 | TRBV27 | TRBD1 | TGTGCCAGCAGTAGCCAGGGGGCTCCCTACGAGCAGTACTTC | CASSSQGAPYEQYF
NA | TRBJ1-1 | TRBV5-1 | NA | TGCGCCAGCAGCTTGGTGGCAGGGGTAAAGACTGAAGCTTTCTTT | CASSLVAGVKTEAFF
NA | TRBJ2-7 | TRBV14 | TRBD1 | TGTGCCAGCAGTATCCAAGCGGGACAGGGGATTTCGGAGCAGTACTTC | CASSIQAGQGISEQYF
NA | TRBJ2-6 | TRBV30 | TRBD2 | TGTGCCTGGCGCGGGGGGGTTGGAGACTCTGGGGCCAACGTCCTGACTTTC | CAWRGGVGDSGANVLTF
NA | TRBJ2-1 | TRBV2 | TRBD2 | TGTGCCAGCAGGGTCCCGGGAGCGGGGCGCAATAATGAGCAGTTCTTC | CASRVPGAGRNNEQFF
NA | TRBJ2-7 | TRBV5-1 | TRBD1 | TGCGCCATTTCCTACTTGGGACAGGGCTCCTACGAGCAGTACTTC | CAISYLGQGSYEQYF
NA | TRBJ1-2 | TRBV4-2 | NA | TGTGCCAGCAGCCAAGATTGGGGAGGGGCGAGGAACGATGGCTACACCTTC | CASSQDWGGARNDGYTF
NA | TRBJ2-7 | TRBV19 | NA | TGTGCCAGTAGTCTTGGACAGTCTACCTACGAGCAGTACTTC | CASSLGQSTYEQYF
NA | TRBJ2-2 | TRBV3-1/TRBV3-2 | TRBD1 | TGTGCCAGCAGCCAAGCCTTCAGGGGGCCCACCGGGGAGCTGTTTTTT | CASSQAFRGPTGELFF
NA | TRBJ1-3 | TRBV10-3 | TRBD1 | TGTGCCATCAGTGGACTAGGGACAGGGGCTGGAAACACCATATATTTT | CAISGLGTGAGNTIYF
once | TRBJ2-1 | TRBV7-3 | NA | TGTGCCAGCGGCCGGGGGGCGAACAATGAGCAGTTCTTC | CASGRGANNEQFF
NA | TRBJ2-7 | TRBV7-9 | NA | TGTGCCAGCAGCTCCGAGGTTCTACGAGAGCAGTACTTC | CASSSEVLREQYF
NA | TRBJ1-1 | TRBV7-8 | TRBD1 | TGTGCCAGCAGCCTGGGGGGCCGGGACAGGAACACTGAAGCTTTCTTT | CASSLGGRDRNTEAFF
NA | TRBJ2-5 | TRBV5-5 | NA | TGTGCCAGCAGCTTGGAACTCCGGACAGAAGAGACCCAGTACTTC | CASSLELRTEETQYF
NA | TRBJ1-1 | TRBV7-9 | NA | TGTGCCAGCAGCTTAGGGGTAACCCGGGAACAGACTGAAGCTTTCTTT | CASSLGVTREQTEAFF
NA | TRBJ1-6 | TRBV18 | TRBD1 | TGTGCCAGCTCAGTGGGACAGGGGGTAAATTCACCCCTCCACTTT | CASSVGQGVNSPLHF
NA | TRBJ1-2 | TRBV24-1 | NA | TGTGCCACCAGTGATCCGACTGCGGGTGGCTACACCTTC | CATSDPTAGGYTF
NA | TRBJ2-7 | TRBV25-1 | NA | TGTGCCAGCTCCTTAAATGACATTAGCTCCTACGAGCAGTACTTC | CASSLNDISSYEQYF
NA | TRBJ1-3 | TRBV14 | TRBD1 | TGTGCCAGCAGCCGAACCGGGACAGGGGCCGCGAGAGTCTCTGGAAACACCATATATTTT | CASSRTGTGAARVSGNTIYF
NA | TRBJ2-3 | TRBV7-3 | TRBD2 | TGTGCCAGCAGCCCCCTAGCGGGGGACGTCTCAGATACGCAGTATTTT | CASSPLAGDVSDTQYF
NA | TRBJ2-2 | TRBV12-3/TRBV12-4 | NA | TGTGCCAGCAGCATACAGGGAACCGGGGAGCTGTTTTTT | CASSIQGTGELFF
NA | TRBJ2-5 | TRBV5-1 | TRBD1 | TGCGCCAGCAGCTCGAGAGGGACAGAACAAGAGACCCAGTACTTC | CASSSRGTEQETQYF
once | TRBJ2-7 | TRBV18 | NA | TGTGCCAGCTCACCGTGGGCACAGGGATACGAGCAGTACTTC | CASSPWAQGYEQYF
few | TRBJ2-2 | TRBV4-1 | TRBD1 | TGCGCCAGCAGCCAAGACGCCCCCAGGGGGCATACCGGGGAGCTGTTTTTT | CASSQDAPRGHTGELFF
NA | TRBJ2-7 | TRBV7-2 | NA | TGTGCCAGCAGCTTGTCTAGCGCTAATCCCTACGAGCAGTACTTC | CASSLSSANPYEQYF
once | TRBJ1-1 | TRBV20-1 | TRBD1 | TGCAGTGCTAGTTCAGGGGGCGCGAACACTGAAGCTTTCTTT | CSASSGGANTEAFF
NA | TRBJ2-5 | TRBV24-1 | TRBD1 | TGTGCCACCAGTGATCCGGGACAGGGGGCTTGGGAGACCCAGTACTTC | CATSDPGQGAWETQYF
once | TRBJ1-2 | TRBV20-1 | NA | TGCAGTGCTAGTCTCCAGGGTCCCTATGGCTACACCTTC | CSASLQGPYGYTF
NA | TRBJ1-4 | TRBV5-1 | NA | TGCGCCAGCAGCCAGAGCACAGGGAGTGGGGTTGGAAAACTGTTTTTT | CASSQSTGSGVGKLFF
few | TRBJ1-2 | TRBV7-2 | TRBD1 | TGTGCCAGCAGCTCGGGACAGAACTATGGCTACACCTTC | CASSSGQNYGYTF
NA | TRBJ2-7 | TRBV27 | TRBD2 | TGTGCCAGCAGCCCGAGGGGACTAGCCCTCTCCGAGCAGTACTTC | CASSPRGLALSEQYF
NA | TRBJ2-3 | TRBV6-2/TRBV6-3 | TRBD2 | TGTGCCAGCAGTTATCGTAGTAGCGGGGGTAGAGATACGCAGTATTTT | CASSYRSSGGRDTQYF
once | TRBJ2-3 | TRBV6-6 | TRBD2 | TGTGCCAGCACCAGCGTGAGCGGGGGGCTCACAGATACGCAGTATTTT | CASTSVSGGLTDTQYF
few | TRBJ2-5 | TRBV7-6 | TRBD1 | TGTGCCAGCAGCTTAGGATCACAGGGGGCGAGGGAGACCCAGTACTTC | CASSLGSQGARETQYF
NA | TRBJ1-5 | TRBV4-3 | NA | TGCGCCAGCAGCCAAGATTTGGCTAGCAATCAGCCCCAGCATTTT | CASSQDLASNQPQHF
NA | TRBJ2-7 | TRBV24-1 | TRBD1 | TGTGCCACCAGCGCATCCGGGACAGGGTCCTCCTACGAGCAGTACTTC | CATSASGTGSSYEQYF
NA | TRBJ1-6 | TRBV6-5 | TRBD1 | TGTGCCAGCGCGGGACAGGATAATTCACCCCTCCACTTT | CASAGQDNSPLHF
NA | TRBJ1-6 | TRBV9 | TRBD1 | TGTGCCAGCAGCGGGGACGGGACAGCGCATAATTCACCCCTCCACTTT | CASSGDGTAHNSPLHF
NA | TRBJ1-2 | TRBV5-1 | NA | TGCGCCAGCAGCCTCCGGGAAGCTAACTATGGCTACACCTTC | CASSLREANYGYTF
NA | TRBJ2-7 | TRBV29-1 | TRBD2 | TGCAGCGTGGTACTAGCGGGGCACTACGAGCAGTACTTC | CSVVLAGHYEQYF
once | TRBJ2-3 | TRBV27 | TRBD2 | TGTGCCAGCAGCCCCCTCACTAGCGGGGGGGCAGATACGCAGTATTTT | CASSPLTSGGADTQYF
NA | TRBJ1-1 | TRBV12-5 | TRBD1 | TGTGCTAGTGGTTTCTGGACAGGGAGGGGGAACACTGAAGCTTTCTTT | CASGFWTGRGNTEAFF
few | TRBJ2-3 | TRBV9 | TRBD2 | TGTGCCAGCAGCGCTGGGGGGGGACCCCCAGATACGCAGTATTTT | CASSAGGGPPDTQYF